The rows below give T cell receptor beta chains drawn from one sample of a study of beta chain features in type 1 diabetes. The data were produced by immunoSEQ multiplex PCR, yet TCRdb's version contains in-frame clones alone and is incomplete. Of over 40,000 clones in the sample, around 50% were seen once. The specimen sequenced was stem cell memory CD4+ T cells from blood. The receptors derive from a woman between 25 and 40 years old in good health. The CDR3 runs from the conserved cysteine through the conserved F or W. A D gene is named only where the DNA matches it firmly. Some rows mark clone size as missing; the rest say once, few, many or name a class of expanded clone.

few	TRBJ2-7	TRBV19	TRBD2	CASSITSGTYEQYF	TGTGCCAGTAGTATTACTAGCGGGACCTACGAGCAGTACTTC
.	TRBJ2-1	TRBV7-3	.	CASSLTSFRGDEQFF	TGTGCCAGCAGCTTAACCAGTTTCAGGGGGGATGAGCAGTTCTTC
.	TRBJ2-7	TRBV27	TRBD2	CASSLMAGENYEQYF	TGTGCCAGCAGTTTAATGGCGGGAGAGAACTACGAGCAGTACTTC
few	TRBJ2-7	TRBV7-2	TRBD2	CASSPGLAGTYEQYF	TGTGCCAGCAGCCCCGGACTAGCGGGAACTTACGAGCAGTACTTC
once	TRBJ2-7	TRBV9	.	CASSVEALDYEQYF	TGTGCCAGCAGCGTAGAAGCCCTCGACTACGAGCAGTACTTC
few	TRBJ2-5	TRBV7-2	.	CASSLRVPPGETQYF	TGTGCCAGCAGCCTCCGGGTCCCTCCGGGGGAGACCCAGTACTTC
.	TRBJ1-5	TRBV19	.	CASSIPRSSISNQPQHF	TGTGCCAGTAGCATCCCCAGGTCCTCCATTAGCAATCAGCCCCAGCATTTT
few	TRBJ2-1	TRBV7-6	TRBD2	CASSLGLAGNNEQFF	TGTGCCAGCAGCTTAGGGCTAGCGGGGAACAATGAGCAGTTCTTC
once	TRBJ1-2	TRBV7-9	.	CASSPLGTRDYGYTF	TGTGCCAGCAGCCCGCTCGGGACAAGGGACTATGGCTACACCTTC
few	TRBJ2-1	TRBV27	TRBD2	CASCGGLGLATYNEQFF	TGTGCCAGCTGCGGGGGATTGGGACTAGCGACGTACAATGAGCAGTTCTTC
.	TRBJ2-5	TRBV27	.	CASSTWLQGRQETQYF	TGTGCCAGCAGCACCTGGTTACAGGGCCGGCAAGAGACCCAGTACTTC
.	TRBJ2-6	TRBV6-4	TRBD2	CASSDGWREASGANVLTF	TGTGCCAGCAGTGACGGGTGGCGGGAGGCCTCTGGGGCCAACGTCCTGACTTTC
once	TRBJ2-7	TRBV18	.	CASSPPPGNTYEQYF	TGTGCCAGCTCACCGCCACCCGGGAACACCTACGAGCAGTACTTC
.	TRBJ2-3	TRBV7-2	TRBD2	CASSQRLAGVTDTQYF	TGTGCCAGCAGCCAGCGACTAGCGGGAGTGACAGATACGCAGTATTTT
few	TRBJ2-5	TRBV29-1	TRBD2	CSVAPQAGGETQYF	TGCAGCGTTGCCCCTCAAGCGGGAGGGGAGACCCAGTACTTC
.	TRBJ2-5	TRBV7-9	.	CASSLGYMRETFQETQYF	TGTGCCAGCAGCTTAGGGTACATGAGGGAAACATTCCAAGAGACCCAGTACTTC
.	TRBJ2-1	TRBV7-2	TRBD1	CASQRTGDNEQFF	TGTGCCAGCCAAAGGACAGGGGACAATGAGCAGTTCTTC
few	TRBJ1-5	TRBV19	.	CASSSLDPGDQPQHF	TGTGCCAGTAGTTCCCTAGATCCGGGGGATCAGCCCCAGCATTTT
.	TRBJ2-7	TRBV29-1	TRBD2	CSVANSGTTLYEQYF	TGCAGCGTTGCCAACAGCGGGACTACGCTCTACGAGCAGTACTTC
.	TRBJ2-7	TRBV25-1	TRBD1	CASSESGQRTYEQYF	TGTGCCAGCAGTGAATCGGGACAGCGAACCTACGAGCAGTACTTC